This T cell receptor (beta chain) was recovered during a study of regulatory T cells in long-lasting Graves disease. V dropped 6 bases and J dropped 1 base, with 27 bases sitting between them. The CDR3 spans 20 residues. Building the TCR beta libraries relied on iRepertoire HTBI primers, and CDR3 regions underwent Arm-PCR. MiXCR was run by TCRdb on the multiplex PCR reads, yielding one entry per CDR3 protein. In the table there are a few hundred thousand distinct CDR3 sequences, roughly 22% of which are singletons. This clonotype came up many times. Described time point: persistent/refractory GD, antithyroid drugs over 5 years with positive TRAb. Extracted PBMC RNA gave rise to the TCR library.

The starting material was peripheral blood mononuclear cells (PBMCs), obtained when the disease was refractory, from a patient treated with antithyroid drugs. The clonotype comes from a female donor with Graves disease. V gene TRBV12-3 or TRBV12-4 combines with J gene TRBJ2-2, with D possibly TRBD2 on 7 matching bases. CDR3 region: CASRGLMGIGGGRNTGELFF. CDR3 coding DNA: TGTGCCAGCAGGGGGCTTATGGGCATTGGGGGGGGGCGGAACACCGGGGAGCTGTTTTTT.